The clone carrying this TCR beta chain has only a few counts. This sample was taken from a study of beta chain features in type 1 diabetes. Study in general: No age, gender or cell yield differences were seen between patients and healthy donors.

Of the isolated RNA, all was reverse transcribed, and so the sequenced material was expressed TCRB transcripts. Naive, central memory and regulatory T cell samples yielded about 3.57 million reads on average. The protocol was immunoSEQ multiplex PCR, while the TCRdb copy is restricted to in-frame clones and leaves out a portion. The table shows around 330,000 clones, with roughly 9.6% occurring only once. Germline V gene sequence: CDR1 MGHDK, CDR2 SYGVNS. This CDR3 spans 14 amino acids. V dropped 1 base and J dropped 5 bases, with 12 bases sitting between them. The V and J genes are TRBV25-1 and TRBJ2-7; tentative D call: TRBD1 (6 bases). The source material was naive CD4+ T cells from blood. This clonotype was obtained from a woman younger than 45 in good health. The CDR3 DNA is TGTGCCAGCAGTGAATTCCCAGGGGTCCACGAGCAGTACTTC. Translating it yields CASSEFPGVHEQYF.